Following are 30 T cell receptor beta chains from one sample sequenced in a study of blood T cell repertoires in COVID-19. The method was immunoSEQ multiplex PCR; TCRdb's version includes in-frame clones alone and lacks a portion of them. Found here are just under 350,000 clones, roughly 90% of them singletons; the top ten hold just under 7.5%. The sequencing input was peripheral blood. The source of these receptors is a woman in her sixties or seventies with COVID-19, enrolled during active disease.

The chain is built from TRBV6-5 and TRBJ1-2; D may be TRBD1 (5 bases). V was cut by 9 bases and J by 0 bases, with 17 bases left in between. The CDR3 has 15 amino acids. CDR1 MNHEY and CDR2 SVGAGI come from the germline V gene. The CDR3 here is CASIGAGLANYGYTF. CDR3 nucleotides: TGTGCCAGTATTGGGGCCGGACTAGCTAACTATGGCTACACCTTC.

This chain uses TRBV11-2 with TRBJ2-7; 10 positions match TRBD2. The junction had 12 bases not matched to a gene; V was cut back by 5 bases and J by 5 bases. CDR3 size: 16 residues. CDR1 is SGHAT, CDR2 FQNNGV, per germline. CDR3 amino acids: CASSQQIHLAGDEQYF. CDR3 nucleotide sequence: TGTGCCAGCAGCCAGCAGATCCATCTAGCGGGGGACGAGCAGTACTTC.

About this clone itself: One junction end disagrees with the germline gene, perhaps due to a read error. The chain joins TRBV4-3 to TRBJ1-1, with TRBD1 as a possible D gene (5 bases). CDR3 length equals 16 residues. Germline CDR1 reads LGHNA; CDR2 reads YSLEER. CDR3 region: CAGSPNWGPMNTEAFF. The CDR3 region has the DNA TGCGCCGGCAGCCCTAACTGGGGCCCTATGAACACTGAAGCTTTCTTT.

This CDR3 reads CASSRGGAGNQPQHF. For the CDR3, the DNA is TGTGCCAGCAGCAGAGGGGGGGCTGGCAATCAGCCCCAGCATTTT. J is TRBJ1-5 and V is TRBV21-1. TRBV21-1 is a known pseudogene. The CDR3 has 15 residues.

This chain links TRBV29-1 with TRBJ1-2, with unresolved D. Germline CDR1 reads SQVTM; CDR2 reads ANQGSEA. The CDR3 runs 11 residues. Trimming removed 7 bases from V and 1 base from J, with 7 bases in between. The CDR3 loop is CSAILNYGYTF. In DNA form, the CDR3 reads TGCAGCGCAATACTTAACTATGGCTACACCTTC.

Only a few counts were recorded for this clone. The gene calls are TRBV2 and TRBJ1-1, with 9 bases fitting TRBD1. There are 15 residues in the CDR3. Germline-derived CDR1 and CDR2 are SNHLY and FYNNEI. V shed 6 bases and J 3 bases; nucleotides not matched to a gene: 8. The DNA for the CDR3 is TGTGCCAGCAGCGAACAGGGGGCGAGGGACACTGAAGCTTTCTTT. It encodes CASSEQGARDTEAFF.

The chain combines TRBV5-8 with TRBJ2-2; 9 bases agree with TRBD2. Germline trimming cut 4 bases from V and 3 bases from J; bases unmatched to any gene: 4. Germline CDR1 and CDR2: SGHTS and YDEGEE. The CDR3 extends over 15 amino acids. The CDR3 region has the DNA TGTGCCAGCAGCCCCGGGACTAGCTACACCGGGGAGCTGTTTTTT. It yields the protein CASSPGTSYTGELFF.

The rearrangement links TRBV30 to TRBJ2-1; 9 bases are a match to TRBD2. The CDR3 loop spans 18 amino acids. Germline assignment: CDR1 GTSNPN and CDR2 SVGIG (reference sequence). Trimming at V came to 0 bases and at J to 4 bases, leaving 13 bases not matched to a gene. The CDR3 DNA is TGTGCCTGGAGTGTGCCCCGAAATCTGCTAGCGGGGTACAATGAGCAGTTCTTC. This encodes CAWSVPRNLLAGYNEQFF.

This chain connects TRBV21-1 to TRBJ2-7; whether TRBD1, the table's D call, matches the DNA was not checked. TRBV21-1 is described as a pseudogene. This CDR3 has 15 residues. As DNA, the CDR3 is TGTGCCAGCAGCAAAGGACAGGGGGCGCTCTACGAGCAGTACTTC. Encoded protein: CASSKGQGALYEQYF.

The rearrangement joins TRBV10-1 to TRBJ2-7; TRBD2 matches 8 bases. The CDR3 loop spans 16 amino acids. CDR1 and CDR2 (germline): WNHNN, SYGVQD (reference sequence). The V and J ends lost 5 bases and 3 bases, in that order; junction bases with no gene match: 12. The CDR3 coding sequence is TGCGCCAGCAGTTGGGGAGCGGGGGATCGGTACTACGAGCAGTACTTC. This encodes CASSWGAGDRYYEQYF.

The CDR3 reads CASSPSGKYGYTF. The CDR3 DNA is TGTGCCAGCAGCCCATCAGGGAAGTATGGCTACACCTTC. V is TRBV12-3 or TRBV12-4 and J is TRBJ1-2; TRBD1 might be the D (5 bases). The CDR3 covers 13 residues. V lost 6 bases and J 5 bases, leaving 13 bases between the germline ends.

This clone was counted between two and nine times. The chain carries TRBV7-9 and TRBJ1-4; D gene unclear. The germline V gene has CDR1 SEHNR and CDR2 FQNEAQ (reference sequence). The CDR3 is 15 amino acids. The V and J ends lost 2 bases and 8 bases respectively, with 15 bases between them. As DNA, the CDR3 is TGTGCCAGCAGCTTATGGTTAAGGACTGAGGAAAAACTGTTTTTT. Translation gives CASSLWLRTEEKLFF.

V usage is TRBV30 and J usage is TRBJ2-1, with D unclear. CDR3 length: 13 amino acids. Per the germline V gene, CDR1 is GTSNPN and CDR2 is SVGIG (reference sequence). V was shortened by 0 bases and J by 6 bases, with 9 bases between the two germline ends. The CDR3 region is CAWSVSISNEQFF. The CDR3 region has the DNA TGTGCCTGGAGTGTCAGTATTTCCAATGAGCAGTTCTTC.

A few counts support this clone. The chain has TRBV11-2 and TRBJ1-3, with D possibly TRBD1 on 6 matching bases. Germline V CDR1 and CDR2: SGHAT, FQNNGV. There are 17 residues in the CDR3. Trimming shortened V by 4 bases and J by 0 bases, and 16 bases separated the two germline ends. CDR3 loop: CASSYPRDNVSGNTIYF. CDR3 DNA sequence: TGTGCCAGCAGCTACCCCCGGGACAACGTCTCTGGAAACACCATATATTTT.

The chain is built from TRBV9 and TRBJ2-7; no clear D. The CDR3 has 13 residues. Germline V gene sequence: CDR1 SGDLS, CDR2 YYNGEE. Trimming stripped 4 bases from V and 1 base from J, with 9 bases between. DNA for the CDR3: TGTGCCAGCAGCCCTGGCAAATCCTACGAGCAGTACTTC. Amino acid sequence: CASSPGKSYEQYF. Drawing the rest from reference TRBV9 and TRBJ2-7, the complete variable domain is DSGVTQTPKHLITATGQRVTLRCSPRSGDLSVYWYQQSLDQGLQFLIQYYNGEERAKGNILERFSAQQFPDLHSELNLSSLELGDSALYFCASSPGKSYEQYFGPGTRLTVT.

The CDR3 nucleotides are TGTGCCAGCAGTGAAGGAGCTGGGCGACTAGCGGGCGTCTACAAGTTCTTC. It specifies CASSEGAGRLAGVYKFF. This chain uses TRBV2 with TRBJ2-1, with 10 bases matching TRBD2. V was pared by 1 base and J by 14 bases, with 17 bases of the junction left unmatched. Germline values: CDR1 SNHLY, CDR2 FYNNEI. The CDR3 extends over 17 amino acids.

The chain combines TRBV19 with TRBJ2-2; TRBD2 matches 11 bases. J gave up 6 bases and V 3 bases, and 3 bases lay outside the gene matches. The germline V gene has CDR1 LNHDA and CDR2 SQIVND (reference sequence). This CDR3 is 15 amino acids long. In nucleotides, the CDR3 is TGTGCCAGTAGTATCCCTAGCGGGGGGCCCGGGGAGCTGTTTTTT. Amino acid sequence: CASSIPSGGPGELFF.

This sequence joins TRBV9 and TRBJ2-1; maybe TRBD2 (5 bases). The germline V and J ends were trimmed by 0 bases and 6 bases, with 13 bases remaining between them. CDR3 length equals 15 residues. The V gene's germline CDR1 is SGDLS and CDR2 YYNGEE. In nucleotides, the CDR3 is TGTGCCAGCAGCGTAGGGGCTAGCCCCCGCAATGAGCAGTTCTTC. As protein: CASSVGASPRNEQFF.

V and J are TRBV5-6 and TRBJ1-1; 8 nucleotides match TRBD1. The CDR3 spans 16 residues. The germline V gene has CDR1 SGHDT and CDR2 YYEEEE. J lost 1 base, V lost 4 bases, and 9 bases had no gene match. This CDR3 reads CASSVAGGVGNTEAFF. For the CDR3, the DNA is TGTGCCAGCAGCGTAGCAGGGGGCGTAGGGAACACTGAAGCTTTCTTT.

This clone has more than one count but fewer than ten. The chain has TRBV20-1 and TRBJ1-4; D unclear. CDR1 DFQATT and CDR2 SNEGSKA come from the germline V gene (reference sequence). V lost 0 bases and J lost 11, with 7 bases in between. The CDR3 length is 11 residues. In nucleotides, the CDR3 is TGCAGTGCTAGAGACCGCTATAAACTGTTTTTT. Translated: CSARDRYKLFF.

The rearrangement uses TRBV2 and TRBJ2-5, with D unresolved. The CDR3 spans 13 residues. Germline V gene lookup returns CDR1 SNHLY and CDR2 FYNNEI. V was cut by 6 bases and J by 1 base, with 9 bases left in between. CDR3 DNA: TGTGCCAGCAGGCAGACTCGCCAAGAGACCCAGTACTTC. Its protein is CASRQTRQETQYF.

V and J are TRBV29-1 and TRBJ2-7; 7 bases match TRBD2. The junction had 4 bases not matched to a gene; V was cut back by 4 bases and J by 1 base. CDR1 and CDR2 from the germline V gene are SQVTM and ANQGSEA. The CDR3 length is 13 residues. CDR3 in amino acids: CSVGGGPSYEQYF. The CDR3, as DNA: TGCAGCGTTGGGGGAGGGCCTTCCTACGAGCAGTACTTC.

The gene calls are TRBV9 and TRBJ2-2; the D is unclear. The CDR3 runs to 16 residues. Germline V gene lookup returns CDR1 SGDLS and CDR2 YYNGEE. Deletions cut 0 bases from V and 0 bases from J, with 9 bases between. The CDR3 region has the DNA TGTGCCAGCAGCGTAGGGTACAGCCCGAACACCGGGGAGCTGTTTTTT. Protein sequence: CASSVGYSPNTGELFF. The full variable domain, with the rest looked up from reference TRBV9 and TRBJ2-2, is DSGVTQTPKHLITATGQRVTLRCSPRSGDLSVYWYQQSLDQGLQFLIQYYNGEERAKGNILERFSAQQFPDLHSELNLSSLELGDSALYFCASSVGYSPNTGELFFGEGSRLTVL.

This chain joins TRBV28 and TRBJ2-3; D might be TRBD1 (5 bases). The CDR3 is made up of 14 amino acids. CDR1 MDHEN and CDR2 SYDVKM come from the germline V gene. V dropped 2 bases and J dropped 7 bases, with 13 bases sitting between them. The CDR3 protein is CASSLNRPINTQYF. CDR3 DNA sequence: TGTGCCAGCAGTTTAAACAGGCCGATTAATACGCAGTATTTT.

This clone was observed a few times. The chain joins TRBV27 to TRBJ2-2; 7 bases line up with TRBD2. This CDR3 has 15 amino acids. The germline CDR1 and CDR2 sequences are MNHEY and SMNVEV (reference sequence). J was trimmed by 5 bases and V by 5 bases; bases with no gene match: 8. In DNA, the CDR3 is TGTGCCAGCAGTCGAGCCCAAGCGGGGACCGGGGAGCTGTTTTTT. Amino acids: CASSRAQAGTGELFF.

The V call is TRBV12-3 or TRBV12-4, the J call TRBJ1-6; D is perhaps TRBD1 (5 bases). This CDR3 has 13 amino acids. The CDR3: CVARTGTNSPLHF. The CDR3 nucleotides are TGTGTGGCGCGAACAGGTACCAATTCACCCCTCCACTTT.

The chain uses TRBV5-4 and TRBJ1-2; the D is unclear. The CDR3 is made up of 13 amino acids. The ends were cut back, 0 bases at V and 8 bases at J, with 11 bases in the middle. The V gene's germline CDR1 is SGHNT and CDR2 YYREEE (reference sequence). In DNA form, the CDR3 reads TGTGCCAGCAGCTTGGCGGGTGGAACCGGCTACACCTTC. Amino acid sequence: CASSLAGGTGYTF.

The chain couples TRBV5-8 to TRBJ2-5; D may be TRBD2 (6 bases). Germline V lookup: CDR1 SGHTS, CDR2 YDEGEE. The CDR3 contains 16 residues. V dropped 7 bases and J dropped 2 bases, with 21 bases sitting between them. CDR3 loop: CASPTPPGEGQETQYF. In DNA form, the CDR3 reads TGTGCCAGCCCCACACCTCCGGGAGAGGGACAAGAGACCCAGTACTTC.

The CDR3 loop reads CASSATMGYTDTQYF. As DNA, the CDR3 is TGTGCCAGCAGCGCAACGATGGGCTACACAGATACGCAGTATTTT. J is TRBJ2-3 and V is TRBV9; no firm D call. Deletions cut 3 bases from V and 2 bases from J, with 13 bases between. This CDR3 contains 15 residues. Germline V gene sequence: CDR1 SGDLS, CDR2 YYNGEE.

This clone appeared many times. The V call is TRBV30, the J call TRBJ2-5, with 8 positions matching TRBD1. The CDR3 is 15 residues long. Germline loops: CDR1 GTSNPN, CDR2 SVGIG (reference sequence). V lost 3 bases, J lost 4 bases, and 10 bases stayed unmatched. CDR3 in amino acids: CAWRLGRGQGETQYF. The CDR3 DNA sequence: TGTGCCTGGAGATTGGGCCGTGGACAGGGAGAGACCCAGTACTTC.